This T cell receptor (beta chain) was recovered during a study of monozygotic twins with inflammatory bowel disease. For each CDR3 protein, TCRdb gives one entry from its re-call of the 5' RACE reads, without DNA. The sample includes approximately 400,000 distinct CDR3 sequences. Germline-derived CDR1 and CDR2 are SGHTA and FQGNSA. This CDR3 spans 16 amino acids. Sequenced input: blood. V usage is TRBV7-2 and J usage is TRBJ1-2; as DNA is missing, the TRBD1 call by TCRdb cannot be tested. This sequence originates from a human donor with ulcerative colitis or Crohn's disease, or a healthy co-twin of an affected twin (not recorded which). CDR3 residues: CASSAWDRGFVYGYTF.